These T cell receptor beta chains were read from a single sample in a study of human T cells and chemical hapten exposure. TCRdb re-called the RACE reads with MiXCR, one entry per CDR3 protein. The sample has over 130,000 distinct CDR3 sequences; 12% are singletons. The starting material was whole blood, obtained in connection with sensitization to the hapten diphenylcyclopropenone (DPC). The receptors shown here come from a woman aged 45-60 years with alopecia areata. Some clones in this sample may be carry-over from other donors' samples. Both conserved end residues are trimmed from each CDR3. A D gene is named only where the DNA matches it firmly.

v_call	j_call	d_call	cdr3_aa
TRBV20-1	TRBJ2-3	TRBD2	SAKPLAGRSTDTQY
TRBV13	TRBJ2-3	NA	ASSLGTSTDTQY
TRBV7-8	TRBJ2-7	TRBD2	ASSSLRSGTSYEQY
TRBV19	TRBJ2-7	NA	ASSTKGGRLSYEQY
TRBV12-3/TRBV12-4	TRBJ1-4	NA	ASSRRRANEKLF
TRBV9	TRBJ1-1	NA	ASSVASGNTEAF
TRBV2	TRBJ2-7	NA	ASSGPRGRSYEQY
TRBV30	TRBJ1-2	NA	AWSGGAGYT
TRBV12-3/TRBV12-4	TRBJ1-6	NA	ASTPTRDSPLH
TRBV7-3	TRBJ1-1	TRBD1	ASSSDRGTEAF
TRBV7-6	TRBJ2-7	NA	ASSDPSYEQY
TRBV7-8	TRBJ1-6	NA	ASSLERQLSSYNSPLH
TRBV18	TRBJ2-5	NA	ASSPNQGGEETQY
TRBV2	TRBJ2-2	NA	ASSGPVDTGELF
TRBV18	TRBJ1-1	NA	ASSPLSREAEAF
TRBV2	TRBJ1-1	TRBD1	ASSKDRGLPEAF
TRBV6-2/TRBV6-3	TRBJ2-4	NA	ASSQLGANENIQY
TRBV27	TRBJ2-7	NA	ASRAGSGYEQY
TRBV20-1	TRBJ1-4	NA	SARSGSGEKLF
TRBV27	TRBJ2-7	TRBD2	ASSGSASGRGEQY
TRBV20-1	TRBJ1-1	NA	SARTGSQNTEAF
TRBV7-8	TRBJ2-3	TRBD2	ASSTGLAVGTDTQY
TRBV6-1	TRBJ2-1	NA	ASSDDRWPYNEQF
TRBV4-2	TRBJ2-1	TRBD1	ASSPPGQGLSDEQF